This TCR beta chain is drawn from a study of T-cell memory formation after mild COVID-19. Overall study context: TCR clusters mostly belonged to single donors.

Turning to this clonotype: The antigen remains undetermined.

5'RACE primed from the constant segment yielded TCR alpha and TCR beta cDNA libraries bearing sample barcodes and UMIs. TCRdb ran MiXCR on the 5' RACE reads and lists one entry per CDR3 protein. The repertoire has about 390,000 distinct CDR3 sequences, approximately 15% of them found once; the top ten carry approximately 21%. The CDR3 runs 16 residues. Per the germline V gene, CDR1 is KGHSH and CDR2 is LQKENI. Trimming removed 5 bases at V and 6 bases at J, with 20 bases between. Whole-study findings and limits: Some clones that responded were present in memory (sampled pre-infection), which suggests cross-reactive memory joined. CD4+ clones that contracted lay mainly in CM and EM; CD8+ ones lay in EMRA.

V is TRBV18 and J is TRBJ1-5; D may be TRBD1 (6 bases). This receptor was obtained from a man aged 18-30 years who had mild COVID-19 (a few samples of this study predate the infection). Cell type and time point are not known. Sequenced input: PBMCs or a T cell subset sorted from them (not recorded which). The CDR3 protein is CASSSVGSGGGQPQHF. The DNA for the CDR3 is TGTGCCAGCTCATCCGTCGGTTCCGGGGGCGGTCAGCCCCAGCATTTT.